A single sample gave rise to the 9 T cell receptor beta chains below, sequenced in a study of CD8 T cells in Susac syndrome. Random hexamers served to reverse transcribe roughly 0.5 to 1 ug RNA. TCRdb reanalysed the immunoSEQ multiplex PCR reads using MiXCR and keeps one entry per CDR3 protein. The table has hundreds of thousands of distinct CDR3 sequences, roughly 96% seen once. Sequencing input: CD4+ T cells from PBMCs. The receptor source for this set is a human donor with multiple sclerosis.

V gene TRBV20-1 combines with J gene TRBJ2-1; D is perhaps TRBD2 (6 bases). V lost 1 base, J lost 0 bases, and 19 bases lay in between. Germline V gene data show CDR1 as DFQATT and CDR2 as SNEGSKA (reference sequence). The CDR3 is 18 amino acids. CDR3 amino acids: CSARVRETRKGSYNEQFF. The DNA of the CDR3 is TGCAGTGCTAGAGTTCGGGAGACCCGAAAGGGCTCCTACAATGAGCAGTTCTTC.

The V gene is TRBV29-1, the J gene TRBJ2-7, with TRBD1 identical over 7 bases. The CDR3 is 12 residues long. From germline, CDR1 is SQVTM and CDR2 ANQGSEA. The J segment lost 3 bases and the V segment lost 7 bases, leaving 6 bases of the junction unmatched. CDR3 nucleotides: TGCAGCGCCGGGGACAGCTTCTACGAGCAGTACTTC. Protein sequence: CSAGDSFYEQYF.

The V gene is TRBV12-3 or TRBV12-4, the J gene TRBJ2-5; TRBD1 agrees at 7 bases. This CDR3 has 14 amino acids. Trimming removed 10 bases from V and 4 bases from J; junction bases left unmatched: 12. The chain's CDR3 is CATAARGKVETQYF. The CDR3 bases are TGTGCCACGGCGGCCAGGGGGAAGGTAGAGACCCAGTACTTC.

The chain is built from TRBV20-1 and TRBJ2-7; 8 nucleotides line up with TRBD2. The junction had 6 bases not matched to a gene; V was cut back by 0 bases and J by 2 bases. CDR1 is DFQATT, CDR2 SNEGSKA, per germline (reference sequence). The CDR3 runs to 15 residues. As DNA, the CDR3 is TGCAGTGCTAGAGATTCAAGCGGGAGTCCCTACGAGCAGTACTTC. It encodes CSARDSSGSPYEQYF.

The J gene is TRBJ2-3, the V gene TRBV20-1, with TRBD2 as a possible D gene (5 bases). Trimming pared 6 bases from V and 4 bases from J, leaving 14 bases between. The CDR3 spans 13 residues. Germline CDR1 and CDR2: DFQATT and SNEGSKA (reference sequence). CDR3 DNA: TGCAGTGCCCTCGAGTCCGGGGCAGATACGCAGTATTTT. Its translation: CSALESGADTQYF.

The chain combines TRBV7-3 with TRBJ2-2; TRBD2 agrees at 9 bases. The germline gives CDR1 SGHTA, CDR2 FQGTGA. V trimming: 5 bases; J trimming: 4 bases; junction bases outside the gene matches: 8. This CDR3 is 16 amino acids long. The CDR3 DNA reads TGTGCCAGCAGCCCGGCGGGGGGGCAGGGCACCGGGGAGCTGTTTTTT. This encodes CASSPAGGQGTGELFF.

V is TRBV27 and J is TRBJ2-7, with D tentatively TRBD2 (5 bases). V lost 5 bases to trimming and J lost 5 bases, with 13 bases between them. CDR1 and CDR2 from the germline V gene are MNHEY and SMNVEV (reference sequence). The CDR3 consists of 13 residues. CDR3: CASSPGWGNEQYF. CDR3 bases: TGTGCCAGCAGTCCGGGGTGGGGTAACGAGCAGTACTTC.

The gene calls are TRBV5-1 and TRBJ1-4; no clear D gene. V dropped 0 bases and J dropped 1 base, with 7 bases sitting between them. The CDR3 is made up of 15 amino acids. Germline lookup yields CDR1 SGHRS and CDR2 YFSETQ. CDR3 protein: CASSLDRLTNEKLFF. DNA for the CDR3: TGCGCCAGCAGCTTGGATCGCTTAACTAATGAAAAACTGTTTTTT.

This sequence joins TRBV12-3 or TRBV12-4 and TRBJ2-1; the D gene could be TRBD1 or TRBD2 (5 bases each). The CDR3 runs to 10 residues. The V gene lost 10 bases and the J gene lost 11 bases, with 12 bases spanning the gap. CDR3 DNA: TGTGCCACCGGGACCTCGAAGCAGTTCTTC. It specifies CATGTSKQFF.